This T cell receptor (beta chain) was observed in a study of shared clonotypes between healthy human individuals. This CDR3 is built from 13 residues. Germline CDR1 reads MNHEY; CDR2 reads SMNVEV (reference sequence). V lost 6 bases, J lost 0 bases, and 6 bases lay in between. Only CD45RO-negative cells positively selected for CCR7 counted as naive CD8 cells, so terminally differentiated effector memory CD45RA+ cells were excluded. Those who donated were healthy HIV-negative adults, with no recent acute infections or vaccinations reported. Among the donors, all were Caucasian adults who lived in Nashville, Tennessee. Study processing details: There were no quality scores in the junction-only immunoSEQ sequences, so filtering differed. TCRdb's copy holds only in-frame clones and misses some; the assay was immunoSEQ multiplex PCR. The V and J calls and the clone size are those of that table, but D and trimming were determined from the DNA. The sample consists of 2 million to 2.5 million clones, roughly 95% of them appearing once.

The J gene is TRBJ2-4, the V gene TRBV27, with unresolved D. The specimen was naive CD8+ T cells sorted from blood. The clonotype comes from a man between 18 and 35 years old in good health. Here the CDR3 reads CASSEIAKNIQYF. CDR3 DNA sequence: TGTGCCAGCAGCGAGATAGCCAAAAACATTCAGTACTTC.